The 29 T cell receptor beta chains listed next were all sequenced from one sample in a study of beta chain features in type 1 diabetes. The whole isolated RNA underwent reverse transcription, so sequencing captured expressed TCRB transcripts. The method was immunoSEQ multiplex PCR; TCRdb's version includes in-frame clones alone and lacks a portion of them. This table has over 500,000 clones, roughly 16% appearing once. The sample was naive CD4+ T cells from blood. These receptors originate from a man aged 18 to 29 in good health.

The CDR3 spells CASSLAGTGSLYEQYF. CDR3 DNA sequence: TGTGCCAGCTCACTGGCCGGGACAGGGTCGCTCTACGAGCAGTACTTC. The chain uses TRBV18 and TRBJ2-7, with 9 positions matching TRBD1. Germline V CDR1 and CDR2: KGHSH, LQKENI. This CDR3 is built from 16 residues. The V gene end was trimmed by 4 bases and the J gene end by 3 bases; junction bases not matched to a gene: 10.

This clone was detected a few times. V is TRBV7-2 and J is TRBJ2-3; a weak D match, TRBD2 (6 bases). The CDR3 extends over 15 amino acids. V lost 5 bases to trimming and J lost 4 bases, with 16 bases between them. Per germline, CDR1 SGHTA and CDR2 FQGNSA. DNA for the CDR3: TGTGCCAGCAGCCCCGGGGGAAGGGAATCAGATACGCAGTATTTT. This codes for CASSPGGRESDTQYF.

This clone was seen a handful of times. The chain carries TRBV7-8 and TRBJ2-3; D is possibly TRBD1 or TRBD2 (5 bases each). The CDR3 has 14 amino acids. In germline, CDR1 is SGHVS, CDR2 FQNEAQ. V lost 3 bases and J 5 bases, leaving 12 bases between the germline ends. This chain's CDR3 is CASSLSSGQDTQYF. CDR3 bases: TGTGCCAGCAGCTTGTCATCGGGGCAAGATACGCAGTATTTT.

This clone was seen only a few times. V is TRBV5-4 and J is TRBJ2-7; a possible D gene is TRBD2 (6 bases). V was pared by 2 bases and J by 3 bases, with 12 bases between. This CDR3 is 14 amino acids long. The germline V gene has CDR1 SGHNT and CDR2 YYREEE (reference sequence). This chain's CDR3 is CASSFGGTHYEQYF. The CDR3 DNA follows: TGTGCCAGCAGCTTCGGCGGGACGCACTACGAGCAGTACTTC.

The J gene is TRBJ1-2, the V gene TRBV28; weak D call: TRBD1 (6 bases). Trimming cost V 8 bases and J 5 bases, with 12 bases left between them. The length of the CDR3 is 12 residues. Germline V gene sequence: CDR1 MDHEN, CDR2 SYDVKM. The CDR3 DNA sequence: TGTGCCAGCGGGGGCGCTGGGTATGGCTACACCTTC. This translates into CASGGAGYGYTF.

The V and J genes are TRBV11-2 and TRBJ2-4; 11 nucleotides match TRBD2. The CDR3 loop spans 17 amino acids. Per germline, CDR1 SGHAT and CDR2 FQNNGV. J gave up 4 bases and V 8 bases, and 13 bases lay outside the gene matches. In DNA, the CDR3 is TGTGCCAGCCGGGACTTAGCGGGAGGGCCGGAGAAAAACATTCAGTACTTC. It codes for CASRDLAGGPEKNIQYF.

The rearrangement links TRBV7-3 to TRBJ2-5, with D perhaps matching TRBD1 (5 bases). V was cut by 0 bases and J by 4 bases, with 12 bases left in between. From germline, CDR1 is SGHTA and CDR2 FQGTGA. The CDR3 totals 15 residues. CDR3 coding DNA: TGTGCCAGCAGCTTAACGGGGCCGCCCCGAGAGACCCAGTACTTC. It specifies CASSLTGPPRETQYF.

This clone turned up a few times. The V call is TRBV15, the J call TRBJ1-4; 7 nucleotides agree with TRBD1. After removal of 0 bases from V and 5 bases from J, the junction contained 6 bases not matched to a gene. This CDR3 comprises 16 residues. Germline-derived CDR1 and CDR2 are LNHNV and YYDKDF (reference sequence). Here the CDR3 reads CATSRDPQGRNEKLFF. CDR3 sequence (DNA): TGTGCCACCAGCAGAGATCCACAGGGGAGGAATGAAAAACTGTTTTTT.

The V and J genes are TRBV5-1 and TRBJ2-3, with D uncertain. Germline CDR1 SGHRS, CDR2 YFSETQ. The CDR3 covers 15 residues. Between the trimmed V and J ends, which lost 4 bases and 3 bases, there was a span of 15 bases. The CDR3 reads CASSRIIGRTDTQYF. The CDR3 region has the DNA TGCGCCAGCAGCCGCATTATCGGTCGAACAGATACGCAGTATTTT. The full variable domain, rest sourced from reference TRBV5-1 and TRBJ2-3, is KAGVTQTPRYLIKTRGQQVTLSCSPISGHRSVSWYQQTPGQGLQFLFEYFSETQRNKGNFPGRFSGRQFSNSRSEMNVSTLELGDSALYLCASSRIIGRTDTQYFGPGTRLTVL.

This clone was observed a few times. J is TRBJ2-7 and V is TRBV6-1; 8 positions agree with TRBD1. CDR3 size: 15 residues. CDR1 and CDR2 from the germline V gene are MNHNS and SASEGT. V trimming: 5 bases; J trimming: 1 base; junction bases outside the gene matches: 7. CDR3 DNA: TGTGCCAGCAGTTTAGTAGGGACAGGTTCCTACGAGCAGTACTTC. Translating it yields CASSLVGTGSYEQYF.

The V call is TRBV28, the J call TRBJ2-7; D perhaps matches TRBD1 (6 bases). Germline CDR1 reads MDHEN; CDR2 reads SYDVKM. V was cut by 3 bases and J by 6 bases, with 9 bases left in between. There are 12 residues in the CDR3. As DNA, the CDR3 is TGTGCCAGCAGTTTGAGGGGGACCGAGCAGTACTTC. Translated, it gives CASSLRGTEQYF.

The chain employs TRBV6-5 and TRBJ2-3; the D is unclear. The germline V gene has CDR1 MNHEY and CDR2 SVGAGI. Trimming took 0 bases from V and 1 from J, leaving 8 bases between them. There are 15 residues in the CDR3. Here the CDR3 reads CASSYSIRGTDTQYF. For the CDR3, the DNA is TGTGCCAGCAGTTACTCGATTCGGGGCACAGATACGCAGTATTTT.

The chain recombines TRBV28 with TRBJ2-3; tentative D call: TRBD2 (5 bases). The CDR3 has 15 amino acids. Germline V lookup: CDR1 MDHEN, CDR2 SYDVKM. Trimming took 1 base from V and 4 from J, leaving 12 bases between them. Here the CDR3 reads CASSLLGALSDTQYF. DNA for the CDR3: TGTGCCAGCAGTTTATTGGGAGCGTTGTCAGATACGCAGTATTTT.

The V gene is TRBV18, the J gene TRBJ1-5; D gene uncertain. Germline V gene sequence: CDR1 KGHSH, CDR2 LQKENI. CDR3 size: 14 residues. The V end was cut by 6 bases, the J end by 3 bases, with 12 bases between. The CDR3 DNA reads TGTGCCAGCTCGACCGGGCCAGACAATCAGCCCCAGCATTTT. Its translation: CASSTGPDNQPQHF.

There are a few counts of this clone. The chain is built from TRBV27 and TRBJ1-1; 8 positions agree with TRBD1. V gave up 8 bases and J gave up 1 base; unmatched junction bases: 6. This CDR3 is 14 amino acids long. Germline lookup yields CDR1 MNHEY and CDR2 SMNVEV (reference sequence). CDR3 sequence: CASARGTGNTEAFF. In nucleotides, the CDR3 is TGTGCCAGCGCTAGGGGGACAGGGAACACTGAAGCTTTCTTT.

This clone was seen more than once but under ten times. The V gene is TRBV4-2, the J gene TRBJ2-3, with D unclear. CDR3 length: 12 residues. The V gene lost 6 bases and the J gene lost 4 bases, with 8 bases spanning the gap. Looked up from germline, CDR1 is LGHNA and CDR2 is YNFKEQ. The CDR3 nucleotides are TGTGCCAGCAGTAGGGATTCAGATACGCAGTATTTT. Translating it yields CASSRDSDTQYF.

This clone was recorded only once. The genes are TRBV27 and TRBJ2-3; 9 bases are a match to TRBD1. The germline CDR1 and CDR2 sequences are MNHEY and SMNVEV (reference sequence). J was trimmed by 6 bases and V by 5 bases; bases with no gene match: 12. The CDR3 runs to 16 residues. CDR3 DNA: TGTGCCAGCAGTAATGGAGGACAGGGGTACTTGGATACGCAGTATTTT. The encoded protein is CASSNGGQGYLDTQYF.

In its sample, this clone was seen a few times. The rearrangement joins TRBV5-4 to TRBJ2-3; TRBD1 aligns across 7 bases. The CDR3 spans 15 residues. Germline V lookup: CDR1 SGHNT, CDR2 YYREEE (reference sequence). The ends lost 3 bases at V and 2 bases at J; junction bases unmatched: 6. DNA of the CDR3: TGTGCCAGCAGCTCCGCACAGGGGACCACAGATACGCAGTATTTT. Its protein is CASSSAQGTTDTQYF.

V and J are TRBV30 and TRBJ1-2; perhaps TRBD1 as D (5 bases). The CDR3 has 12 residues. Trimming took off 5 bases at V and 4 bases at J, with 11 bases between the two ends. CDR1 is GTSNPN, CDR2 SVGIG, per germline (reference sequence). The CDR3 DNA reads TGTGCCTGGGCTCCTGGGGGCTATGGCTACACCTTC. It specifies CAWAPGGYGYTF. Based on the CDR3 plus reference TRBV30 and TRBJ1-2, the full variable domain is SQTIHQWPATLVQPVGSPLSLECTVEGTSNPNLYWYRQAAGRGLQLLFYSVGIGQISSEVPQNLSASRPQDRQFILSSKKLLLSDSGFYLCAWAPGGYGYTFGSGTRLTVV.

The gene calls are TRBV28 and TRBJ2-5; maybe TRBD2 (7 bases). CDR3 size: 16 residues. Germline V gene sequence: CDR1 MDHEN, CDR2 SYDVKM. Trimming took off 7 bases at V and 4 bases at J, with 22 bases between the two ends. The CDR3 nucleotides read TGTGCCAGCACCACAGGACGGGGGGCCAACACAGAGACCCAGTACTTC. Its translation: CASTTGRGANTETQYF.

This clone was observed a handful of times. The chain combines TRBV21-1 with TRBJ1-3. TRBV21-1 corresponds to a pseudogene. The CDR3 is 10 residues long. The DNA for the CDR3 is TGTGCCAGCCCTGGAAACACCATATATTTT. This codes for CASPGNTIYF.

This chain joins TRBV28 and TRBJ1-2; D gene uncertain. The germline V gene encodes CDR1 MDHEN and CDR2 SYDVKM. The V end was cut by 0 bases, the J end by 4 bases, with 9 bases between. The CDR3 covers 14 residues. Here the CDR3 reads CASSLWSGFYGYTF. CDR3 nucleotide sequence: TGTGCCAGCAGTTTATGGTCGGGCTTCTATGGCTACACCTTC.

Only a few counts were recorded for this clone. The CDR3, as DNA: TGTGCCAGCAGTTTAACGTCGGCAGCCTCTAAGTACTTC. As protein: CASSLTSAASKYF. This chain joins TRBV27 and TRBJ2-7; no firm D call. Germline V gene data show CDR1 as MNHEY and CDR2 as SMNVEV (reference sequence). The CDR3 has 13 amino acids. The V end lost 2 bases, the J end lost 11 bases, and 16 bases lay between the germline ends.

This clone has just a few counts. The chain is built from TRBV10-3 and TRBJ2-5; D may correspond to TRBD1 or TRBD2 (5 bases each). The CDR3 contains 13 residues. V was trimmed by 11 bases and J by 4 bases, leaving 17 bases between them. The V gene's germline CDR1 is ENHRY and CDR2 SYGVKD. CDR3: CALSRDERETQYF. The CDR3 nucleotides read TGTGCCCTTTCCCGGGACGAGAGAGAGACCCAGTACTTC.

The chain employs TRBV5-4 and TRBJ1-1; D is perhaps TRBD1 (5 bases). CDR1 is SGHNT, CDR2 YYREEE, per germline (reference sequence). The CDR3 extends over 13 amino acids. Trimming left V 1 base short and J 3 bases short, with 7 bases between. DNA for the CDR3: TGTGCCAGCAGCTTGCGGGGGTACACTGAAGCTTTCTTT. This codes for CASSLRGYTEAFF. The full variable domain, in which reference TRBV5-4 and TRBJ1-1 provide the parts outside the CDR3, is ETGVTQSPTHLIKTRGQQVTLRCSSQSGHNTVSWYQQALGQGPQFIFQYYREEENGRGNFPPRFSGLQFPNYSSELNVNALELDDSALYLCASSLRGYTEAFFGQGTRLTVV.

The gene calls are TRBV2 and TRBJ1-5; 7 bases agree with TRBD1. Germline CDR1 and CDR2: SNHLY and FYNNEI. CDR3 length equals 13 residues. J gave up 7 bases and V 4 bases, and 4 bases lay outside the gene matches. In nucleotides, the CDR3 is TGTGCCAGCAGTGGACAGGGTGGCCAGCCCCAGCATTTT. This sequence encodes CASSGQGGQPQHF. The variable domain in full, with the rest retrieved from reference TRBV2 and TRBJ1-5, is EPEVTQTPSHQVTQMGQEVILRCVPISNHLYFYWYRQILGQKVEFLVSFYNNEISEKSEIFDDQFSVERPDGSNFTLKIRSTKLEDSAMYFCASSGQGGQPQHFGDGTRLSIL.

The rearrangement joins TRBV18 to TRBJ1-3, with unresolved D. The length of the CDR3 is 13 residues. CDR1 KGHSH and CDR2 LQKENI come from the germline V gene. Trimming took off 6 bases at V and 4 bases at J, with 10 bases between the two ends. CDR3 in DNA: TGTGCCAGCTCCCCGACGGACGGAAACACCATATATTTT. Translating it yields CASSPTDGNTIYF.

Comment on this clone: Additional DNA sequences in this sample encode the identical CDR3. V usage is TRBV4-1 and J usage is TRBJ2-2; possible D gene TRBD2, 6 bases. The germline CDR1 and CDR2 sequences are MGHRA and YSYEKL. Trimming took off 1 base at V and 1 base at J, with 7 bases between the two ends. The length of the CDR3 is 15 residues. In nucleotides, the CDR3 is TGCGCCAGCAGCCAAGCCGGGAGGAACACCGGGGAGCTGTTTTTT. Translating it yields CASSQAGRNTGELFF.

The chain employs TRBV27 and TRBJ1-5; 7 nucleotides align to TRBD1. The CDR3 runs to 15 residues. Trimming took 4 bases from V and 0 from J; bases not matched to a gene: 3. Germline V gene data show CDR1 as MNHEY and CDR2 as SMNVEV (reference sequence). Here the CDR3 DNA reads TGTGCCAGCAGTTCGGGACAGTATAGCAATCAGCCCCAGCATTTT. Residues: CASSSGQYSNQPQHF.